Shown below are 26 T cell receptor beta chains from a single sample sequenced in a study of blood T cell repertoires in COVID-19. Here immunoSEQ multiplex PCR was the method, and the copy in TCRdb shows in-frame clones only, minus some. Of about 300,000 clones listed, approximately 84% are singletons. The sequenced sample was PBMCs or T cells enriched from blood (not recorded which). The receptor source for this set is a woman between 18 and 29 years old who had recovered from COVID-19.

This clone has just a few counts. V is TRBV12-3 or TRBV12-4 and J is TRBJ1-1, with a weak D call TRBD1 (5 bases). V shed 6 bases and J shed 4 bases, with 12 bases lying between them. CDR3 length equals 13 residues. In nucleotides, the CDR3 is TGTGCCAGCAGCCCCCGGGGGGGCACTGAAGCTTTCTTT. It encodes CASSPRGGTEAFF.

The chain joins TRBV3-1 (or the pseudogene TRBV3-2) to TRBJ2-7; D may be TRBD2 (6 bases). The germline CDR1 and CDR2 sequences are LGHDT and YNNKEL (reference sequence). Trimming left V 2 bases short and J 3 bases short, with 8 bases between. The CDR3 spans 13 residues. CDR3 protein: CASSQYGGYEQYF. CDR3 nucleotides: TGTGCCAGCAGCCAATACGGGGGCTACGAGCAGTACTTC.

The rearrangement uses TRBV7-9 and TRBJ2-5; 12 bases are a match to TRBD2. Unmatched junction bases numbered 11, after V lost 5 bases and J lost 4 bases. This CDR3 comprises 17 residues. Germline V gene sequence: CDR1 SEHNR, CDR2 FQNEAQ (reference sequence). The CDR3 DNA follows: TGTGCCAGCAGCAACCGGCTAGCGGGGGGGCTTCGAGAGACCCAGTACTTC. Its protein is CASSNRLAGGLRETQYF.

This chain joins TRBV21-1 and TRBJ1-1. TRBV21-1 is noted as a pseudogene. The CDR3 totals 16 residues. The CDR3 loop is CASSKGEQSLNTEAFF. In DNA form, the CDR3 reads TGTGCCAGCAGCAAAGGCGAGCAAAGCCTTAACACTGAAGCTTTCTTT.

The CDR3 nucleotides are TGTGCCAGCAGCTCTTTTCAAACGGGAGAGGAGACCCAGTACTTC. It codes for CASSSFQTGEETQYF. V gene TRBV11-3 combines with J gene TRBJ2-5; a weak D match, TRBD2 (6 bases). V gave up 4 bases and J gave up 5 bases, with 17 bases separating them. This CDR3 contains 15 residues. Looked up from germline, CDR1 is SGHNT and CDR2 is YENEEA.

The chain employs TRBV5-4 and TRBJ2-6; 8 bases align to TRBD2. Looked up from germline, CDR1 is SGHNT and CDR2 is YYREEE (reference sequence). The CDR3 is 18 residues long. Losses at the gene ends were 4 bases for V and 0 bases for J; bases not matched to a gene: 9. CDR3 loop: CASSALAGTSSGANVLTF. The CDR3 nucleotides are TGTGCCAGCAGCGCCTTAGCGGGGACATCCTCTGGGGCCAACGTCCTGACTTTC.

The genes are TRBV6-1 and TRBJ1-2; D gene uncertain. The germline V gene has CDR1 MNHNS and CDR2 SASEGT. CDR3 length equals 12 residues. V dropped 2 bases and J dropped 7 bases, with 8 bases sitting between them. CDR3: CASSEFGRGYTF. As DNA, the CDR3 is TGTGCCAGCAGTGAATTCGGTCGTGGCTACACCTTC.

V is TRBV4-1 and J is TRBJ1-1, with 7 bases lining up with TRBD1. The trim removed 5 bases at V and 6 bases at J, leaving 18 bases unmatched. The germline gives CDR1 MGHRA, CDR2 YSYEKL. The CDR3 runs to 17 residues. The CDR3 DNA reads TGCGCCAGCAGCAGCATTCTTACAGGACAGGTCCATGCTGAAGCTTTCTTT. Encoded protein: CASSSILTGQVHAEAFF.

This clone was observed a handful of times. CDR3 in amino acids: CAWSVQQGVAEQYF. The CDR3 DNA follows: TGTGCCTGGAGTGTACAACAGGGGGTCGCCGAGCAGTACTTC. V usage is TRBV30 and J usage is TRBJ2-7; 8 positions agree with TRBD1. The germline V gene encodes CDR1 GTSNPN and CDR2 SVGIG (reference sequence). V was pared by 0 bases and J by 6 bases, with 7 bases of the junction left unmatched. The CDR3 covers 14 residues.

This chain joins TRBV9 and TRBJ2-7; 7 nucleotides match TRBD2. Per germline, CDR1 SGDLS and CDR2 YYNGEE. The CDR3 totals 15 residues. V dropped 0 bases and J dropped 3; count of bases not matched to a gene: 6. CDR3 nucleotides: TGTGCCAGCAGCGTAGGCCCAGGGAGGGACTACGAGCAGTACTTC. It translates to CASSVGPGRDYEQYF.

The V call is TRBV2, the J call TRBJ2-5; 8 nucleotides agree with TRBD2. Per the germline V gene, CDR1 is SNHLY and CDR2 is FYNNEI. Trimming removed 7 bases from V and 2 bases from J; junction bases left unmatched: 6. The CDR3 spans 14 residues. CDR3 region: CASNGAGGQETQYF. The CDR3 DNA reads TGTGCCAGCAACGGGGCGGGGGGACAAGAGACCCAGTACTTC.

This clone has only one observation. The V gene is TRBV9, the J gene TRBJ2-3; 13 bases line up with TRBD2. Per the germline V gene, CDR1 is SGDLS and CDR2 is YYNGEE. Germline trimming cut 3 bases from V and 4 bases from J; bases unmatched to any gene: 11. There are 18 residues in the CDR3. CDR3 in amino acids: CASSGGEKTSGGPDTQYF. CDR3 in DNA: TGTGCCAGCAGCGGCGGGGAAAAGACTAGCGGGGGGCCAGATACGCAGTATTTT.

The chain has TRBV4-1 and TRBJ2-7; a weak D match, TRBD1 (6 bases). CDR1 and CDR2 (germline): MGHRA, YSYEKL. V was clipped by 0 bases and J by 3 bases, with 12 bases between them. The CDR3 totals 15 residues. The CDR3 region has the DNA TGCGCCAGCAGCCAAGATAGTGGGGGCCGCTACGAGCAGTACTTC. This codes for CASSQDSGGRYEQYF.

The J gene is TRBJ2-1, the V gene TRBV18; a weak D match, TRBD2 (6 bases). The CDR3 runs 14 residues. Germline V gene lookup returns CDR1 KGHSH and CDR2 LQKENI. V shed 2 bases and J shed 8 bases, with 13 bases lying between them. CDR3: CASSPVGRVDEQFF. DNA for the CDR3: TGTGCCAGCTCACCAGTCGGGAGAGTGGATGAGCAGTTCTTC.

The V call is TRBV7-6, the J call TRBJ1-3; TRBD1 might be the D (6 bases). Trimming took off 1 base at V and 1 base at J, with 11 bases between the two ends. The CDR3 length is 16 residues. Germline CDR1 SGHVS, CDR2 FNYEAQ. CDR3 residues: CASSLGGQISGNTIYF. The DNA for the CDR3 is TGTGCCAGCAGCTTAGGCGGACAGATTTCTGGAAACACCATATATTTT.

This chain connects TRBV5-1 to TRBJ1-1; D is possibly TRBD1 (5 bases). CDR3 length: 14 residues. Trimming removed 3 bases at V and 4 bases at J, with 13 bases between. The germline V gene encodes CDR1 SGHRS and CDR2 YFSETQ. CDR3: CASSWGLESTEAFF. CDR3 nucleotides: TGCGCCAGCAGCTGGGGACTTGAGAGCACTGAAGCTTTCTTT.

The chain links TRBV19 to TRBJ1-2, with 10 bases lining up with TRBD1. This CDR3 is 14 amino acids long. The germline CDR1 and CDR2 sequences are LNHDA and SQIVND (reference sequence). The J segment lost 10 bases and the V segment lost 8 bases, leaving 13 bases of the junction unmatched. CDR3 nucleotides: TGTGCCAGTGCAACCCAGGGACAGGGGACGGACTACACCTTC. Its protein product is CASATQGQGTDYTF.

The chain combines TRBV15 with TRBJ2-7; maybe TRBD2 (6 bases). V shed 0 bases and J shed 2 bases, with 11 bases lying between them. The CDR3 has 15 amino acids. Germline loops: CDR1 LNHNV, CDR2 YYDKDF (reference sequence). CDR3 region: CATSRDRGNTYEQYF. DNA for the CDR3: TGTGCCACCAGCAGAGATCGCGGGAACACCTACGAGCAGTACTTC.

The rearrangement uses TRBV20-1 and TRBJ2-7; D is possibly TRBD1 (5 bases). This CDR3 spans 10 amino acids. Trimming pared 6 bases from V and 3 bases from J, leaving 6 bases between. Per the germline V gene, CDR1 is DFQATT and CDR2 is SNEGSKA (reference sequence). This chain's CDR3 is CSADSYEQYF. As DNA, the CDR3 is TGCAGTGCAGACAGCTACGAGCAGTACTTC.

The chain carries TRBV19 and TRBJ1-1; D not certain. Germline CDR1 LNHDA, CDR2 SQIVND (reference sequence). The CDR3 runs to 14 residues. Deletions cut 10 bases from V and 2 bases from J, with 17 bases between. The CDR3 region has the DNA TGTGCCACCTTAGAACAGTCCTTTAACACTGAAGCTTTCTTT. It encodes CATLEQSFNTEAFF.

About this clone: Additional DNA sequences in this sample encode the identical CDR3. The chain has TRBV7-9 and TRBJ1-1; D perhaps matches TRBD1 (5 bases). CDR3 length equals 12 residues. Trimming removed 5 bases at V and 4 bases at J, with 8 bases between. The germline V gene has CDR1 SEHNR and CDR2 FQNEAQ (reference sequence). The CDR3 region is CASSLGLTEAFF. As DNA, the CDR3 is TGTGCCAGCAGCCTGGGACTCACTGAAGCTTTCTTT.

The V and J genes are TRBV28 and TRBJ1-6; a weak D match, TRBD1 (6 bases). The CDR3 contains 20 residues. Trimming stripped 1 base from V and 7 bases from J, with 26 bases between. Germline V gives CDR1 MDHEN, CDR2 SYDVKM. The DNA of the CDR3 is TGTGCCAGCAGTTTATTGTCCATGACTCTGGATGACAGGAAAAATTCACCCCTCCACTTT. Translated, it gives CASSLLSMTLDDRKNSPLHF.

The rearrangement joins TRBV5-4 to TRBJ1-1, with D unclear. Germline CDR1 SGHNT, CDR2 YYREEE (reference sequence). V was trimmed by 4 bases and J by 6 bases, leaving 16 bases between them. The CDR3 covers 14 residues. The CDR3 spells CASSGDPIQSEAFF. In DNA, the CDR3 is TGTGCCAGCAGCGGTGATCCCATTCAGTCTGAAGCTTTCTTT.

The V and J genes are TRBV30 and TRBJ1-5; TRBD1 is a possible D gene (5 bases). Trimming took 2 bases from V and 0 from J, leaving 8 bases between them. CDR3 size: 14 residues. Germline CDR1 is GTSNPN and CDR2 is SVGIG (reference sequence). The CDR3 loop is CAWSQTGSNQPQHF. In nucleotides, the CDR3 is TGTGCCTGGAGTCAAACAGGTAGCAATCAGCCCCAGCATTTT. The whole variable domain, filled in from reference TRBV30 and TRBJ1-5, reads SQTIHQWPATLVQPVGSPLSLECTVEGTSNPNLYWYRQAAGRGLQLLFYSVGIGQISSEVPQNLSASRPQDRQFILSSKKLLLSDSGFYLCAWSQTGSNQPQHFGDGTRLSIL.

This clone has only a few counts. V gene TRBV29-1 combines with J gene TRBJ1-1; 9 bases map to TRBD1. V was pared by 8 bases and J by 6 bases, with 7 bases of the junction left unmatched. Germline V CDR1 and CDR2: SQVTM, ANQGSEA. The CDR3 totals 12 residues. The DNA for the CDR3 is TGCAGCCTCACAGGGGGCTCGGCTGAAGCTTTCTTT. It is translated as CSLTGGSAEAFF. The full variable domain, with the rest looked up from reference TRBV29-1 and TRBJ1-1, is SAVISQKPSRDICQRGTSLTIQCQVDSQVTMMFWYRQQPGQSLTLIATANQGSEATYESGFVIDKFPISRPNLTFSTLTVSNMSPEDSSIYLCSLTGGSAEAFFGQGTRLTVV.

As for this clone: Other DNA sequences in the sample encode the same CDR3. The chain couples TRBV5-1 to TRBJ2-7; D is perhaps TRBD1 (5 bases). The CDR3 is 13 amino acids. The V gene's germline CDR1 is SGHRS and CDR2 YFSETQ. V was clipped by 0 bases and J by 3 bases, with 7 bases between them. The CDR3 nucleotides are TGCGCCAGCAGCTTGGGACAGAGCTACGAGCAGTACTTC. Translation gives CASSLGQSYEQYF.